The rows below give T cell receptor beta chains drawn from one sample of a study of T cells in Graves' hyperthyroidism and ophthalmopathy. TCRdb recomputed calls from the multiplex PCR reads with MiXCR, one row per CDR3 protein. The sample contains 490,000 or so distinct CDR3 sequences, 15% to 20% of which appear only once. What was sequenced was blood. Receptor source: a woman aged 25 to 45 with Graves' ophthalmopathy. The CDR3 runs from the conserved cysteine through the conserved F or W. D genes are given only for firm matches. Not every row has a clone size; where given, it reads once, few, many or a size class.

D | J | V | size | DNA | CDR3
NA | TRBJ2-7 | TRBV6-1 | few | TGTGCCAGCAAGAACAGTCAGTTGTACGAGCAGTACTTC | CASKNSQLYEQYF
TRBD1 | TRBJ2-7 | TRBV6-9 | once | TGTGCCAGCAGTTACCACAGGGGATTATACGAGCAGTACTTC | CASSYHRGLYEQYF
TRBD2 | TRBJ2-2 | TRBV28 | NA | TGTGCCAGCAGTTTATGGACTAGCAATGCCGGGGAGCTGTTTTTT | CASSLWTSNAGELFF
NA | TRBJ1-1 | TRBV7-9 | many | TGTGCCAGCAGCCGGGACGGTATGAACACTGAAGCTTTCTTT | CASSRDGMNTEAFF
TRBD1 | TRBJ2-7 | TRBV28 | many | TGTGCCAGCAGTTCGGACAGGGGGAAGGGAGAGACCTACGAGCAGTACTTC | CASSSDRGKGETYEQYF
TRBD2 | TRBJ2-1 | TRBV2 | many | TGTGCCAGCAGTCCCATAGCGGGAGATAATGAGCAGTTCTTC | CASSPIAGDNEQFF
NA | TRBJ1-4 | TRBV18 | many | TGTGCCAGCACACGCTTTCACACGGGTAATGAAAAACTGTTTTTT | CASTRFHTGNEKLFF
NA | TRBJ1-2 | TRBV19 | few | TGTGCCAGTAGCTTGGACGGCGCTAACTATGGCTACACCTTC | CASSLDGANYGYTF
NA | TRBJ2-3 | TRBV6-5 | many | TGTGCCAGCAGTTACGGCGCCAGAGGGGATACGCAGTATTTT | CASSYGARGDTQYF
NA | TRBJ2-3 | TRBV25-1 | few | TGTGCCAGCAGTGAATATATAAAGAAGGGCACAGATACGCAGTATTTT | CASSEYIKKGTDTQYF
TRBD2 | TRBJ2-3 | TRBV7-9 | many | TGTGCCAGCAGCTCGGGGCGGGAGGGCACAGATACGCAGTATTTT | CASSSGREGTDTQYF
NA | TRBJ1-6 | TRBV20-1 | many | TGCAGTGCTACCCACTCACCGGATATTTCACCCCTCCACTTT | CSATHSPDISPLHF
TRBD1 | TRBJ1-1 | TRBV5-1 | many | TGCGCCAGCAGCTTCAGGGGGTCTCTGGTGGACACTGAAGCTTTCTTT | CASSFRGSLVDTEAFF
NA | TRBJ2-7 | TRBV6-1 | few | TGTGCCAGCTCCTACCAAAGCCTTCTCCTCTACGAGCAGTACTTC | CASSYQSLLLYEQYF
TRBD2 | TRBJ2-5 | TRBV20-1 | many | TGCAGTGCTAGTCGGGCTAGCGGGGACCAAGAGACCCAGTACTTC | CSASRASGDQETQYF
NA | TRBJ2-5 | TRBV7-2 | many | TGTGCCAGCAGGAACGAAGAAAGGACACAGTGGGAGACCCAGTACTTC | CASRNEERTQWETQYF
NA | TRBJ1-6 | TRBV15 | few | TGTACCACCAGCAGAAGGATCCCCGATTCCGAGTCACCCCTCCACTTT | CTTSRRIPDSESPLHF
NA | TRBJ1-5 | TRBV6-2/TRBV6-3 | few | TGTGCCAGCGGACCGGGGTATAGCAATCAGCCCCAGCATTTT | CASGPGYSNQPQHF
NA | TRBJ2-5 | TRBV28 | NA | TGTGCCAGCAGTTTTGAATATTGGGGGACCCAGTACTTC | CASSFEYWGTQYF
TRBD1 | TRBJ2-7 | TRBV20-1 | many | TGCAGTGCTACACTACAGGGGGTCGCCTACGAGCAGTACTTC | CSATLQGVAYEQYF
NA | TRBJ1-5 | TRBV20-1 | many | TGCAGTGCTAGCGGGGGGGTGTTAGACAATCAGCCCCAGCATTTT | CSASGGVLDNQPQHF